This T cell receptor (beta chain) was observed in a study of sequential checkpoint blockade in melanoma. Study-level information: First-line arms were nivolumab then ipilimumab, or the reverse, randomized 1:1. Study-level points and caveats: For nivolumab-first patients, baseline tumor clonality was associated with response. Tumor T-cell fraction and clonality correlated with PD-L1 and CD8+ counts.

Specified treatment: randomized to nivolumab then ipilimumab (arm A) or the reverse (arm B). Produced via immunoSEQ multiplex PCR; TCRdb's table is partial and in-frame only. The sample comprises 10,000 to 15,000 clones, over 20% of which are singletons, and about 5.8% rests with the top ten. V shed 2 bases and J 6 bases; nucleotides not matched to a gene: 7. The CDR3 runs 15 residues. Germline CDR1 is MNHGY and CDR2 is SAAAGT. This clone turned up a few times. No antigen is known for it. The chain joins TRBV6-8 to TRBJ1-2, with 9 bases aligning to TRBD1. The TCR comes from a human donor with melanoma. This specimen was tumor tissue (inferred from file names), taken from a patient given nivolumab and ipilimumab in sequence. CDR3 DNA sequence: TGTGCCAGCAGTTACACTGGACAGGGGAGGGATGGCTACACCTTC. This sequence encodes CASSYTGQGRDGYTF.